Listed below are T cell receptor beta chains from one sample, sequenced in a study of blood T cell repertoires in COVID-19. Sequencing used immunoSEQ multiplex PCR; TCRdb keeps in-frame clones, though not all of them. The sample has approximately 60,000 clones, roughly 86% seen once; the top ten hold around 8.2%. Sample: peripheral blood. These receptors were obtained from a woman of 80 years or more with acute or convalescent COVID-19. Both conserved end residues are part of each CDR3. D genes are given only for firm matches. The size entry is marked missing in some rows and otherwise reads once, few, many or a size class.

>-|TRBJ1-2|TRBV7-2|-
TGTGCCAGCAGCTTAGGGCAGGGTCTGGACTATGGCTACACCTTC
CASSLGQGLDYGYTF
>-|TRBJ1-2|TRBV11-2|-
TGTGCCAGCAGCGTACAGGGTGGCACCAACTATGGCTACACCTTC
CASSVQGGTNYGYTF
>TRBD1|TRBJ2-1|TRBV10-3|-
TGTGCCATCTCGGGACAGGGACAATACAATGAGCAGTTCTTC
CAISGQGQYNEQFF
>TRBD1|TRBJ1-4|TRBV5-6|-
TGTGCCAGCAGCTCCCGACAGGGGCCAACTAATGAAAAACTGTTTTTT
CASSSRQGPTNEKLFF
>TRBD1|TRBJ1-2|TRBV28|-
TGTGCCAGCAGTTTACGACAGGGGATTAACTATGGCTACACCTTC
CASSLRQGINYGYTF
>TRBD1|TRBJ2-5|TRBV11-2|once
TGTGCCAGCAGCTTGAGGACAGGGGAAGAGACCCAGTACTTC
CASSLRTGEETQYF
>-|TRBJ2-2|TRBV11-3|-
TGTGCCAGCAGCTTAGATCTGACCGGGGAGCTGTTTTTT
CASSLDLTGELFF
>-|TRBJ1-6|TRBV6-1|-
TGTGCCAGCAGTGATTTTTCGCAGGGAAGCTCCTATAATTCACCCCTCCACTTT
CASSDFSQGSSYNSPLHF
>-|TRBJ2-5|TRBV12-3/TRBV12-4|-
TGTGCCAGCAGTTCGAGGGAGACCCAGTACTTC
CASSSRETQYF
>TRBD2|TRBJ2-2|TRBV27|-
TGTGCCAGCCACGGGGGGGGAGGCACCGGGGAGCTGTTTTTT
CASHGGGGTGELFF
>TRBD1|TRBJ1-5|TRBV28|-
TGTGCCAGCAGGCGAACCGGGACAGGGGGCGCGGATAGCAATCAGCCCCAGCATTTT
CASRRTGTGGADSNQPQHF
>TRBD2|TRBJ2-2|TRBV7-3|-
TGTGCCAGCAGCTTTACTAGCGGCACCGGGGAGCTGTTTTTT
CASSFTSGTGELFF
>-|TRBJ2-1|TRBV18|-
TGTGCCAGCTCACCACCATCCCAGAATGAGCAGTTCTTC
CASSPPSQNEQFF
>-|TRBJ2-1|TRBV5-1|-
TGCGCCAGCAGCTTGGCCCGGGTTTTCCATGAGCAGTTCTTC
CASSLARVFHEQFF
>-|TRBJ1-1|TRBV24-1|-
TGTGCCACTTTCGGAGATTCCGTAATCCCGAACACTGAAGCTTTCTTT
CATFGDSVIPNTEAFF
>-|TRBJ2-7|TRBV6-6|-
TGTGCCAGCAGTTACCGCGGGCAGACCTACGAGCAGTACTTC
CASSYRGQTYEQYF
>-|TRBJ1-3|TRBV28|-
TGTGCCAGCAGTGCGCCGACGCAGGGGTCTGGAAACACCATATATTTT
CASSAPTQGSGNTIYF
>TRBD1|TRBJ2-7|TRBV2|-
TGTGCCAGCACCCGACAGGGAAGTGGCTACTTCGAGCAGTACTTC
CASTRQGSGYFEQYF
>-|TRBJ2-1|TRBV18|-
TGTGCCAGCTCACCAGGGGGCTATGAGCAGTTCTTC
CASSPGGYEQFF
>TRBD2|TRBJ2-3|TRBV10-2|-
TGCGCCAGCCTTAGCGGGGGTAGCACAGATACGCAGTATTTT
CASLSGGSTDTQYF
>-|TRBJ2-7|TRBV19|once
TGTGCCAGTAGTATTTCGTTAGAATACGAGCAGTACTTC
CASSISLEYEQYF
>-|TRBJ1-2|TRBV5-6|-
TGTGCCAGCAGCTTGTATGTCAGGGGTTATGGCTACACCTTC
CASSLYVRGYGYTF
>-|TRBJ1-6|TRBV7-9|-
TGTGCCAGCAGCTTTTCGGGAAATAATTCACCCCTCCACTTT
CASSFSGNNSPLHF
>-|TRBJ2-5|TRBV5-1|-
TGCGCCAGCAGCTTTATGGGGGCGCGAGGGGTCCCGAGGGAGACCCAGTACTTC
CASSFMGARGVPRETQYF